This T cell receptor (beta chain) was captured by sequencing in a study of shared clonotypes between healthy human individuals. The CDR3 is 16 amino acids. The germline CDR1 and CDR2 sequences are SGHAT and FQNNGV. Trimming removed 7 bases at V and 1 base at J, with 16 bases between. Assay: immunoSEQ multiplex PCR; the TCRdb copy retains only in-frame clones and omits some. The repertoire holds about 980,000 clones, more than 75% seen once, with around 1.4% in the top ten. This clonotype was obtained from a man aged 18 to 35 in good health. The chain couples TRBV11-2 to TRBJ2-2, with no clear D. Input material: memory CD4+ T cells sorted from blood. Subset meaning: CD45RA-negative fraction. In DNA form, the CDR3 reads TGTGCCAGCACCGTTCTGTCCGTCGTGAACACCGGGGAGCTGTTTTTT. This encodes CASTVLSVVNTGELFF.